This T cell receptor (beta chain) was recorded in a study of blood T cell repertoires in COVID-19. This CDR3 region has 13 residues. With 2 bases removed from V and 0 bases from J, the gap between germline ends came to 3 bases. Germline-derived CDR1 and CDR2 are SGHNT and YYREEE (reference sequence). Measured with immunoSEQ multiplex PCR; TCRdb has only the in-frame clones, and not every one. Of some 250,000 clones detected, 70% to 90% appear once; the ten largest clones hold 0.65% to 0.95%. The source material was peripheral blood. The receptor comes from a woman in her twenties or thirties with acute or convalescent COVID-19. This chain connects TRBV5-4 to TRBJ1-3; unclear D gene. The CDR3 DNA sequence: TGTGCCAGCAGCTTTTACTCTGGAAACACCATATATTTT. Protein: CASSFYSGNTIYF.